A selection of T cell receptor beta chains follows, all from one sample in a study of blood T cells in healthy people across ages. TCRdb recomputed calls from the 5' RACE reads with MiXCR, one row per CDR3 protein. The sample holds around 790,000 distinct CDR3 sequences, roughly 44% seen once. The specimen sequenced was blood. The origin of the receptors is a man aged 55 to 69 in good health. Both conserved end residues are part of each CDR3. A D gene is named only where the DNA matches it firmly. Rows may omit the clone size; those that give it use once, few, many or a size class.

NA	once	TRBV6-6	TRBJ2-1	CASRFEGRSGEQFF	TGTGCCAGCAGGTTCGAAGGCCGTTCTGGTGAGCAGTTCTTC
TRBD1	NA	TRBV5-1	TRBJ2-7	CASSWSTGQGQYF	TGCGCCAGCAGCTGGTCAACGGGACAGGGGCAGTACTTC
TRBD1	NA	TRBV9	TRBJ1-6	CASSADRGRSPLHF	TGTGCCAGCAGCGCCGACAGGGGCAGATCACCCCTCCACTTT
NA	NA	TRBV7-9	TRBJ1-6	CASSPRGVGPLHF	TGTGCCAGCAGCCCTCGAGGGGTAGGCCCCCTCCACTTT
NA	NA	TRBV6-4	TRBJ1-6	CASSVDAEGFSPLHF	TGTGCCAGCAGTGTAGACGCAGAGGGATTTTCACCCCTCCACTTT
NA	NA	TRBV20-1	TRBJ2-4	CSARDAQPINIQYF	TGCAGTGCTAGGGACGCACAACCTATAAACATTCAGTACTTC
NA	NA	TRBV3-1	TRBJ2-2	CASSQGVGGNTGELFF	TGTGCCAGCAGCCAAGGGGTTGGAGGGAACACCGGGGAGCTGTTTTTT
NA	NA	TRBV20-1	TRBJ1-1	CSASLLGIGTEAFF	TGCAGTGCTAGCTTGTTGGGGATAGGTACTGAAGCTTTCTTT
TRBD1	NA	TRBV6-7	TRBJ2-7	CASSYLPKETGTPYEQYF	TGTGCCAGCAGTTACTTGCCTAAAGAGACAGGGACCCCTTACGAGCAGTACTTC
NA	NA	TRBV12-5	TRBJ2-7	CAVGTEAYEQYF	TGTGCTGTAGGGACCGAAGCCTACGAGCAGTACTTC
NA	NA	TRBV3-1	TRBJ2-3	CASSPGHTDTQYF	TGTGCCAGCAGCCCCGGACACACCGATACGCAGTATTTT
NA	NA	TRBV6-2/TRBV6-3	TRBJ2-7	CASGWSPYEQYF	TGTGCCAGTGGTTGGTCACCCTACGAGCAGTACTTC
TRBD1	few	TRBV20-1	TRBJ1-1	CSARDWTGEVAFF	TGCAGTGCTAGAGATTGGACAGGGGAGGTAGCTTTCTTT
TRBD1	NA	TRBV6-6	TRBJ1-2	CASSYSGQGTGYTF	TGTGCCAGCAGTTACTCGGGACAGGGCACGGGCTACACCTTC
NA	NA	TRBV20-1	TRBJ1-4	CSAPTGGQLFF	TGCAGTGCTCCGACCGGGGGGCAACTGTTTTTT
NA	few	TRBV10-3	TRBJ2-5	CAISANRQETQYF	TGTGCCATCAGTGCGAACAGACAAGAGACCCAGTACTTC
TRBD1	few	TRBV4-3	TRBJ1-4	CASSRTTGGTNEKLFF	TGCGCCAGCAGCCGTACCACAGGGGGGACTAATGAAAAACTGTTTTTT
NA	NA	TRBV3-1	TRBJ1-2	CASSQAVGGDGYTF	TGTGCCAGCAGCCAAGCAGTCGGAGGGGATGGCTACACCTTC
NA	once	TRBV4-1	TRBJ1-6	CASSQEPESSYNSPLHF	TGCGCCAGCAGCCAAGAACCAGAGAGCTCCTATAATTCACCCCTCCACTTT
NA	few	TRBV7-2	TRBJ2-3	CASSLALPYEEYF	TGTGCCAGCAGCTTAGCGCTACCATACGAGGAGTATTTT